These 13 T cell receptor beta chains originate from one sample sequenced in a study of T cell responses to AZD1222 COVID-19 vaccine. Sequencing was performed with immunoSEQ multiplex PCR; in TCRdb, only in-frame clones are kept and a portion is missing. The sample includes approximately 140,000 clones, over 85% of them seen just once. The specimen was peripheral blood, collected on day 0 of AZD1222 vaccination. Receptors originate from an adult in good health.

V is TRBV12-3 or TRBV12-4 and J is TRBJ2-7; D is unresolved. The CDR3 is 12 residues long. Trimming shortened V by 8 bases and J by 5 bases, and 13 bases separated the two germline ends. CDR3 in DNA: TGTGCCAGCGGCCCCTCATTCGACGAGCAGTACTTC. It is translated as CASGPSFDEQYF.

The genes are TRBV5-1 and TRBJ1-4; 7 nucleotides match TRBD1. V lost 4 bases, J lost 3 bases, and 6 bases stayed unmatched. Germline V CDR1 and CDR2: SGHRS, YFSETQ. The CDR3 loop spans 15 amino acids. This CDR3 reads CASSQEGQSNEKLFF. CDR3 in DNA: TGCGCCAGCAGCCAGGAGGGACAGTCTAATGAAAAACTGTTTTTT.

The CDR3, as DNA: TGTGCCAGCAGCGTCCAGGGCCGAATCTCTGGGGCCAACGTCCTGACTTTC. This encodes CASSVQGRISGANVLTF. The rearrangement joins TRBV9 to TRBJ2-6, with D possibly matching TRBD1 (5 bases). Trimming removed 2 bases at V and 0 bases at J, with 12 bases between. The CDR3 loop spans 17 amino acids. The germline V gene has CDR1 SGDLS and CDR2 YYNGEE. Complete variable domain (other parts from reference TRBV9 and TRBJ2-6): DSGVTQTPKHLITATGQRVTLRCSPRSGDLSVYWYQQSLDQGLQFLIQYYNGEERAKGNILERFSAQQFPDLHSELNLSSLELGDSALYFCASSVQGRISGANVLTFGAGSRLTVL.

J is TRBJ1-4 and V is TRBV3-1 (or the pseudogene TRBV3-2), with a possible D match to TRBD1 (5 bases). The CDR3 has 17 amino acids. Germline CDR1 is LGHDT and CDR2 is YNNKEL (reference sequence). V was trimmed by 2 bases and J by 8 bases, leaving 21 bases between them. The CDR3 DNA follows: TGTGCCAGCAGCCAACGACCTATTGGGGGGATTGGAGAAAAACTGTTTTTT. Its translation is CASSQRPIGGIGEKLFF.

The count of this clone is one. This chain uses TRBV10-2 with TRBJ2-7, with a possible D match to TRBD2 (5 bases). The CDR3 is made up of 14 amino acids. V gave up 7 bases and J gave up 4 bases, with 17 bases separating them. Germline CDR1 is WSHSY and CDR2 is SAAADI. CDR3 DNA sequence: TGCGCCAGCATGTCCAGAGGGAGTGGTTACGAGCAGTACTTC. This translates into CASMSRGSGYEQYF.

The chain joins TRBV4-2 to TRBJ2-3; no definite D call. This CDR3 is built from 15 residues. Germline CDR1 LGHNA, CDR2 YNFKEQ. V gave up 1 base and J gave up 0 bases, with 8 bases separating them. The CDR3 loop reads CASSQGYGSTDTQYF. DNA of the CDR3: TGTGCCAGCAGCCAAGGGTACGGGAGCACAGATACGCAGTATTTT.

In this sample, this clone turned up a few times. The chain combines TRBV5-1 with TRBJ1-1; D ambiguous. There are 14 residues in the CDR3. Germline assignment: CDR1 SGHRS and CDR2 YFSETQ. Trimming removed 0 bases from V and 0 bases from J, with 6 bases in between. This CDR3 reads CASSLAIMNTEAFF. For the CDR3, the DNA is TGCGCCAGCAGCTTGGCCATTATGAACACTGAAGCTTTCTTT.

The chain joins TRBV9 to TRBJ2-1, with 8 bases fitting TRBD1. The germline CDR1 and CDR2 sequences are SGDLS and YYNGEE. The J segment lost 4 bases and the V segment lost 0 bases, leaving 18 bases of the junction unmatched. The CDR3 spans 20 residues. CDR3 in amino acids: CASSVEGYSTGGTSYNEQFF. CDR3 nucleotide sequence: TGTGCCAGCAGCGTAGAGGGGTATTCTACAGGGGGAACCTCTTACAATGAGCAGTTCTTC.

The CDR3 nucleotides read TGTGCCAGCAGTTCCGCAGAATTTAATGAGCAGTTCTTC. This gives the protein CASSSAEFNEQFF. The chain combines TRBV27 with TRBJ2-1; D unclear. V was trimmed by 4 bases and J by 7 bases, leaving 11 bases between them. CDR3 size: 13 residues. Germline assignment: CDR1 MNHEY and CDR2 SMNVEV (reference sequence).

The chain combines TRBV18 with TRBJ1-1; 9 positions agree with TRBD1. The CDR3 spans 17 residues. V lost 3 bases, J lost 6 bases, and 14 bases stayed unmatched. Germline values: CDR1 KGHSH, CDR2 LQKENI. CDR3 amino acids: CASSPGGTGLRYAEAFF. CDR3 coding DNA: TGTGCCAGCTCACCGGGAGGGACAGGGTTAAGATACGCTGAAGCTTTCTTT.

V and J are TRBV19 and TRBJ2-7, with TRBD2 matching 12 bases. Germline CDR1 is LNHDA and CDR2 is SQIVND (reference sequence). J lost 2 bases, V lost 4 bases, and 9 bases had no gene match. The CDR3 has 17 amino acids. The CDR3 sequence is CASSSLAGGTRPYEQYF. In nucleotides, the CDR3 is TGTGCCAGTAGTAGTCTAGCGGGAGGGACTAGACCCTACGAGCAGTACTTC.

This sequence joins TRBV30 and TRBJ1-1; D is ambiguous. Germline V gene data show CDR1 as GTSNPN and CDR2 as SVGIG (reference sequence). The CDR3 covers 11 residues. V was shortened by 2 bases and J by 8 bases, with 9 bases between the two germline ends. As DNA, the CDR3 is TGTGCCTGGAGTTGGGTCGGGGAAGCTTTCTTT. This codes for CAWSWVGEAFF.

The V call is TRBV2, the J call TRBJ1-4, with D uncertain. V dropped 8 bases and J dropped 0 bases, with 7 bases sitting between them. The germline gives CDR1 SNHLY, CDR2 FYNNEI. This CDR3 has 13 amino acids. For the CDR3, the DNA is TGTGCCAGCGCTGGGGCAACTAATGAAAAACTGTTTTTT. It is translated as CASAGATNEKLFF.